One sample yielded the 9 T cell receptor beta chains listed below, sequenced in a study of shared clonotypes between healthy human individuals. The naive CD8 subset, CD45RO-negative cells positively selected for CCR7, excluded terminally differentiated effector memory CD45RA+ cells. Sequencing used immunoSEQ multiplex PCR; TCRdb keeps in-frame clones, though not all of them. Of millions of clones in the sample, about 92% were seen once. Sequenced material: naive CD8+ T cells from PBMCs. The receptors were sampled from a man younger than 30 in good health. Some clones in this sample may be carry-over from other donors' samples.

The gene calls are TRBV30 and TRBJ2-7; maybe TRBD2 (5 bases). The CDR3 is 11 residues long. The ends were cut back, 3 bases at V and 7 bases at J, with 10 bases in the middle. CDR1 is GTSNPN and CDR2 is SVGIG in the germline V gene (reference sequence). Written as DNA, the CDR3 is TGTGCCTGGAGGTTACAGCGGGAGCAGTACTTC. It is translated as CAWRLQREQYF.

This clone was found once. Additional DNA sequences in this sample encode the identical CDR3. Here the CDR3 reads CASSLSFYNEQFF. CDR3 nucleotides: TGTGCCAGCAGCCTATCATTCTACAATGAGCAGTTCTTC. The rearrangement uses TRBV27 and TRBJ2-1; D is unclear. CDR1 and CDR2 from the germline V gene are MNHEY and SMNVEV (reference sequence). CDR3 size: 13 residues. Trimming took 6 bases from V and 3 from J, leaving 9 bases between them.

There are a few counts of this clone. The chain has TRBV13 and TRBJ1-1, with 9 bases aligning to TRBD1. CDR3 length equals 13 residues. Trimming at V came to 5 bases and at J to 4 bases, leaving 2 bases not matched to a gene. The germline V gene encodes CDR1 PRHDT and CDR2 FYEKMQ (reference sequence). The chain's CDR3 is CASSMDRGTEAFF. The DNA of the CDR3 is TGTGCCAGCAGCATGGACAGGGGCACTGAAGCTTTCTTT.

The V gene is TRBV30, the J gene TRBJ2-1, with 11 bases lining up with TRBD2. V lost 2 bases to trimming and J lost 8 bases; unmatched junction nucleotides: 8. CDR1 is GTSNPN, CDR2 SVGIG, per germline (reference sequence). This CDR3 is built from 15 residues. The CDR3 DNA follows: TGTGCCTGGAGTTGGCCACTAGCGGGAGCATATGAGCAGTTCTTC. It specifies CAWSWPLAGAYEQFF. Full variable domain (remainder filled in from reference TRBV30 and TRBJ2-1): SQTIHQWPATLVQPVGSPLSLECTVEGTSNPNLYWYRQAAGRGLQLLFYSVGIGQISSEVPQNLSASRPQDRQFILSSKKLLLSDSGFYLCAWSWPLAGAYEQFFGPGTRLTVL.

The CDR3: CASRGRGTEAFF. For the CDR3, the DNA is TGTGCCAGCCGGGGGCGCGGAACTGAAGCTTTCTTT. The rearrangement links TRBV7-2 to TRBJ1-1, with D possibly TRBD1 on 6 matching bases. CDR3 length: 12 residues. The V gene's germline CDR1 is SGHTA and CDR2 FQGNSA. V dropped 8 bases and J dropped 5 bases, with 12 bases sitting between them.

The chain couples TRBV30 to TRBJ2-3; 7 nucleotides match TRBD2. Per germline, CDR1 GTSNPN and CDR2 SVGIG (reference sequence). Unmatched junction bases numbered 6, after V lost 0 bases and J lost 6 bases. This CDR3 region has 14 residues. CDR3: CAWSVGRAWDTQYF. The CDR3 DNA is TGTGCCTGGAGTGTGGGGAGGGCTTGGGATACGCAGTATTTT.

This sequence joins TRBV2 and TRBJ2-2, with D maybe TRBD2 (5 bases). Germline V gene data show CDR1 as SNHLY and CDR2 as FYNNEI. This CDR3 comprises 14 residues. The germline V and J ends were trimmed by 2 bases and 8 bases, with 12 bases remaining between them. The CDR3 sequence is CASSERLQRGELFF. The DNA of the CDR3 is TGTGCCAGCAGTGAAAGGCTTCAGCGGGGGGAGCTGTTTTTT.

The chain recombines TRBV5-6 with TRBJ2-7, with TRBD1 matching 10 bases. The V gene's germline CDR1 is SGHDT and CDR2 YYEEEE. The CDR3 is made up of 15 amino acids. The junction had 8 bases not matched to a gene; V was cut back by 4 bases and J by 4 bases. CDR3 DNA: TGTGCCAGCAGCAACTGGGGACAGGGGTATTACGAGCAGTACTTC. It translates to CASSNWGQGYYEQYF.

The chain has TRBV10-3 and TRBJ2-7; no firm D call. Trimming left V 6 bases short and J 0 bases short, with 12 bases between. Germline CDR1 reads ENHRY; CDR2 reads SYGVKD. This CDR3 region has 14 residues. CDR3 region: CAIRSTPLSYEQYF. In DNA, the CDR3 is TGTGCCATCAGAAGCACTCCGCTCTCCTACGAGCAGTACTTC.